This T cell receptor (beta chain) was profiled in a study of technical replicates of blood from a few donors. The CDR3 is 16 residues long. Trimming took 3 bases from V and 6 from J; bases not matched to a gene: 8. Per the germline V gene, CDR1 is LNHDA and CDR2 is SQIVND (reference sequence). This clone was seen a handful of times. Only in-frame clones appear in the TCRdb table, and some are missing; sequencing was by immunoSEQ multiplex PCR. The sample lists 67,000 or so clones, 80% to 95% occurring once. Sequencing used T cells isolated from PBMCs. This chain links TRBV19 with TRBJ1-5; TRBD1 matches 10 bases. The clonotype originates from a human donor in good health. The CDR3 DNA reads TGTGCCAGTAGTATTCGACAGGGGGCGCGTGGTCAGCCCCAGCATTTT. Translating gives CASSIRQGARGQPQHF.